This TCR beta chain was captured in a study of blood T cell repertoires in COVID-19. Study in general: The United States, Italy and Spain supplied acute and convalescent COVID-19 samples. Nucleic acid was either cDNA or gDNA, and it came from T cells, B-cell-depleted T cells, or PBMCs.

A note on this clone: At the DNA level, this CDR3 is encoded by other sequences in the same sample as well.

Trimming stripped 0 bases from V and 0 bases from J, with 4 bases between. This CDR3 has 14 amino acids. CDR1 is SGHRS, CDR2 YFSETQ, per germline. Source study methods: Counts of nucleated cells, estimated from reference gene primer amplification, were obtained. Generated by immunoSEQ multiplex PCR, the TCRdb table keeps only in-frame clones and is missing some. That table supplies the V and J calls and clone size; D and trimming were determined from the DNA. The sample has fewer than 90,000 clones; about three quarters are singletons. The J gene is TRBJ2-1, the V gene TRBV5-1; D is ambiguous. The specimen sequenced was peripheral blood. The clonotype originates from a woman older than 75 with acute or convalescent COVID-19. CDR3 amino acids: CASSLAVSYNEQFF. CDR3 sequence (DNA): TGCGCCAGCAGCTTGGCGGTCTCCTACAATGAGCAGTTCTTC.